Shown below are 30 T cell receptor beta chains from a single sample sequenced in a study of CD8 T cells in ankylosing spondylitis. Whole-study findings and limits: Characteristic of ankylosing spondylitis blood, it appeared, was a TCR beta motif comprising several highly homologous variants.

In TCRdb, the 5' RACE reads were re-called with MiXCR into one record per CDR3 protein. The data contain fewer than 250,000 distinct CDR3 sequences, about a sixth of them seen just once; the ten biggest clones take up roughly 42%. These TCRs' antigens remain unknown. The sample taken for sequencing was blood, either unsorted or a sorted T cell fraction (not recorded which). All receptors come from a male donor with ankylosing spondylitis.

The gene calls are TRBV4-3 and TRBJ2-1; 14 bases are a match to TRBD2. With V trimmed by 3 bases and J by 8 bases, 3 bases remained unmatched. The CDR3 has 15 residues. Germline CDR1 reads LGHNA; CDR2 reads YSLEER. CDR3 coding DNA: TGCGCCAGCAGCCAGACTAGCGGGAGGGTGGATGAGCAGTTCTTC. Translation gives CASSQTSGRVDEQFF.

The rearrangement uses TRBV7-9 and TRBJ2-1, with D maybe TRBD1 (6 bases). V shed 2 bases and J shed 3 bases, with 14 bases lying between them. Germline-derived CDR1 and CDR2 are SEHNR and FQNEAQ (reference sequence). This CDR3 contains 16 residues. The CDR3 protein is CASSLILGTFYNEQFF. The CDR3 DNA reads TGTGCCAGCAGCTTAATCCTGGGGACATTCTACAATGAGCAGTTCTTC.

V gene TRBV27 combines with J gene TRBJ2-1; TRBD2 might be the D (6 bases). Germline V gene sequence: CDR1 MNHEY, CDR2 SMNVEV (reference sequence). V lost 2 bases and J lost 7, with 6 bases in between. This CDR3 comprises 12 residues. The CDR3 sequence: CASSLRENEQFF. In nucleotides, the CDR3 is TGTGCCAGCAGTTTACGGGAGAATGAGCAGTTCTTC.

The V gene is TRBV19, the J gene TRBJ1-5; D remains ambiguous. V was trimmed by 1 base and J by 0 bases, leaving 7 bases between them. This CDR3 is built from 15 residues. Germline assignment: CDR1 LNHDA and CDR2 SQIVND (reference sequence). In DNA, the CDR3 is TGTGCCAGTAGTATAGGACGCTATAGCAATCAGCCCCAGCATTTT. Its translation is CASSIGRYSNQPQHF.

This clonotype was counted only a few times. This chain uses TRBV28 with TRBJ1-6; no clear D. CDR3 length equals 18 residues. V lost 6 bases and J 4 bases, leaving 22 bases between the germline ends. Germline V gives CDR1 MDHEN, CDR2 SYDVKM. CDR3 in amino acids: CASSSTPLLSEYNSPLHF. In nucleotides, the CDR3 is TGTGCCAGCAGCTCGACCCCGCTCCTCAGTGAATATAATTCACCCCTCCACTTT.

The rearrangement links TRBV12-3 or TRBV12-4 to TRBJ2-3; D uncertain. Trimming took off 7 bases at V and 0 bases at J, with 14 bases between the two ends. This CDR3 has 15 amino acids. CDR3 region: CASTAGPHSTDTQYF. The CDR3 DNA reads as TGTGCCAGCACCGCCGGGCCCCACAGCACAGATACGCAGTATTTT.

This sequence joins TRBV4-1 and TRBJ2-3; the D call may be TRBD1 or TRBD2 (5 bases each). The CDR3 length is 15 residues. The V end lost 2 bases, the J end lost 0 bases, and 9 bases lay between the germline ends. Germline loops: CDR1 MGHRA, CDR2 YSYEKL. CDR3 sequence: CASSQTWGSTDTQYF. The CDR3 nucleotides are TGCGCCAGCAGCCAAACGTGGGGGAGCACAGATACGCAGTATTTT.

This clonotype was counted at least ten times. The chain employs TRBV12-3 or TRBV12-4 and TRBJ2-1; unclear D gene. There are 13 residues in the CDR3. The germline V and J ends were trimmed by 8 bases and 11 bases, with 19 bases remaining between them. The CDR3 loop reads CASADDLGIKQFF. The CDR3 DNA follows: TGTGCCAGCGCCGACGATCTAGGGATCAAGCAGTTCTTC.

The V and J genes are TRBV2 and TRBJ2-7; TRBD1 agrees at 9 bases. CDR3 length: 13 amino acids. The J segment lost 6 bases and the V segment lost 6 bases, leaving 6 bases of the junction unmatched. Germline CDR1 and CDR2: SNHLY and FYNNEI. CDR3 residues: CASRAGTGFEQYF. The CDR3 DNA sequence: TGTGCCAGCAGGGCCGGGACAGGGTTCGAGCAGTACTTC. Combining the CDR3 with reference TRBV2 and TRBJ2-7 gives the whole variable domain EPEVTQTPSHQVTQMGQEVILRCVPISNHLYFYWYRQILGQKVEFLVSFYNNEISEKSEIFDDQFSVERPDGSNFTLKIRSTKLEDSAMYFCASRAGTGFEQYFGPGTRLTVT.

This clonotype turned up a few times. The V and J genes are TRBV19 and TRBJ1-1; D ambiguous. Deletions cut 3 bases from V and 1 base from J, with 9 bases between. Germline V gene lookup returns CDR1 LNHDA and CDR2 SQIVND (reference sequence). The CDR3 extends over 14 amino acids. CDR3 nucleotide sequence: TGTGCCAGTAGTATTAAGGCGACGAACACTGAAGCTTTCTTT. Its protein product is CASSIKATNTEAFF. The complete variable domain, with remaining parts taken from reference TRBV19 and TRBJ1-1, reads DGGITQSPKYLFRKEGQNVTLSCEQNLNHDAMYWYRQDPGQGLRLIYYSQIVNDFQKGDIAEGYSVSREKKESFPLTVTSAQKNPTAFYLCASSIKATNTEAFFGQGTRLTVV.

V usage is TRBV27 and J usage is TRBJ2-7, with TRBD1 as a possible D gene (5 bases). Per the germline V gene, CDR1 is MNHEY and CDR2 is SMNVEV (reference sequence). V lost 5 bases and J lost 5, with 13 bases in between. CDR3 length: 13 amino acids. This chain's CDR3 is CASSPREGDEQYF. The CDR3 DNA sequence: TGTGCCAGCAGTCCCCGTGAAGGGGACGAGCAGTACTTC.

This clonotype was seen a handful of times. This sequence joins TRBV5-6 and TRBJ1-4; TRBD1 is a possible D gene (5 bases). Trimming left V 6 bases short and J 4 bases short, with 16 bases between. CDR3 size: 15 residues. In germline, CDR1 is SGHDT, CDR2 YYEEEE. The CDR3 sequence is CASTLHRPLNEKLFF. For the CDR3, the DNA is TGTGCCAGCACTTTACACAGGCCTCTTAATGAAAAACTGTTTTTT.

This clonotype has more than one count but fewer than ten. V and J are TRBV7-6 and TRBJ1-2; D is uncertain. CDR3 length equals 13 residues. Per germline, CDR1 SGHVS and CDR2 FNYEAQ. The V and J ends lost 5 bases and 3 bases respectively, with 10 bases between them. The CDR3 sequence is CASSKDGDYGYTF. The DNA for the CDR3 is TGTGCCAGCAGCAAGGACGGAGACTATGGCTACACCTTC.

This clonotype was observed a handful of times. DNA for the CDR3: TGCAGCGTTCGTCTTCAGGACAGGGCTTACGAGCAGTACTTC. Its translation is CSVRLQDRAYEQYF. The chain is built from TRBV29-1 and TRBJ2-7, with 8 bases that match TRBD1. The V gene's germline CDR1 is SQVTM and CDR2 ANQGSEA. The length of the CDR3 is 14 residues. V trimming: 5 bases; J trimming: 4 bases; junction bases outside the gene matches: 10.

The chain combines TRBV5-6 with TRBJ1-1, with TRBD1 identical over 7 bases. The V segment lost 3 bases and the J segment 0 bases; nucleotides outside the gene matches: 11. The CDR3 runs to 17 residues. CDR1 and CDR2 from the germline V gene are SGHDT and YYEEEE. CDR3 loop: CASSSELITGVNTEAFF. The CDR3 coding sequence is TGTGCCAGCAGCTCCGAACTAATAACAGGGGTGAACACTGAAGCTTTCTTT.

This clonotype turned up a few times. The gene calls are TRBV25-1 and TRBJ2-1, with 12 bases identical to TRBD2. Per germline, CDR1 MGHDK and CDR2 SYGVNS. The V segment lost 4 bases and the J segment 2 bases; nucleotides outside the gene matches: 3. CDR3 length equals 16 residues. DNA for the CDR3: TGTGCCAGCAGTGGACTAGCGGGGGCCCCCTACAATGAGCAGTTCTTC. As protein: CASSGLAGAPYNEQFF.

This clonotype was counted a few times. CDR3 DNA sequence: TGCAGTGCTAGAGAAGGACTGCAATCCTATGGCTACACCTTC. Encoded protein: CSAREGLQSYGYTF. The rearrangement uses TRBV20-1 and TRBJ1-2; D is undetermined. The V end lost 0 bases, the J end lost 4 bases, and 12 bases lay between the germline ends. Germline values: CDR1 DFQATT, CDR2 SNEGSKA (reference sequence). The CDR3 contains 14 residues.

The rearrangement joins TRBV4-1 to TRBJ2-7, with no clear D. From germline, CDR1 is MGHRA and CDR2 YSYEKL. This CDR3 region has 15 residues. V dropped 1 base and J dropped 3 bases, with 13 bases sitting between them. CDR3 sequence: CASSQGMGSYYEQYF. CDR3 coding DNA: TGCGCCAGCAGCCAAGGTATGGGTTCTTACTACGAGCAGTACTTC.

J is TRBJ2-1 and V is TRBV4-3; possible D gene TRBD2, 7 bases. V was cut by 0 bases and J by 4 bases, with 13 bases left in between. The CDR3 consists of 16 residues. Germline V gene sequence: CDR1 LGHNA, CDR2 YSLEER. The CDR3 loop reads CASSQDEGGGYNEQFF. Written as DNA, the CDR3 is TGCGCCAGCAGCCAAGATGAGGGGGGAGGGTACAATGAGCAGTTCTTC.

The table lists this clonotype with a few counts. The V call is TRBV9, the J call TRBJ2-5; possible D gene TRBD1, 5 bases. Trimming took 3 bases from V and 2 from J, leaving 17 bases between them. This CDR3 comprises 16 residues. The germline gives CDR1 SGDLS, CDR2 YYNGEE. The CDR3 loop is CASSAPILGEQETQYF. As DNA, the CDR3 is TGTGCCAGCAGCGCCCCGATTTTAGGGGAACAAGAGACCCAGTACTTC.

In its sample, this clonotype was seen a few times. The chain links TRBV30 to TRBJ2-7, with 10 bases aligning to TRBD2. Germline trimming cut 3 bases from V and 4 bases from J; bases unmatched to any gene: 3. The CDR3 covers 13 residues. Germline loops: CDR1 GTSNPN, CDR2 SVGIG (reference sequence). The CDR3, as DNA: TGTGCCTGGAGGCCTAGCGGGAGTTACGAGCAGTACTTC. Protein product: CAWRPSGSYEQYF.

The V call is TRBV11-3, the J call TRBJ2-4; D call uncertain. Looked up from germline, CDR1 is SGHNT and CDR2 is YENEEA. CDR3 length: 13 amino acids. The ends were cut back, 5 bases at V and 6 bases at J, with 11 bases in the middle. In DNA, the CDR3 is TGTGCCAGCAGCCCTCCGACGGGAAACATTCAGTACTTC. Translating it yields CASSPPTGNIQYF.

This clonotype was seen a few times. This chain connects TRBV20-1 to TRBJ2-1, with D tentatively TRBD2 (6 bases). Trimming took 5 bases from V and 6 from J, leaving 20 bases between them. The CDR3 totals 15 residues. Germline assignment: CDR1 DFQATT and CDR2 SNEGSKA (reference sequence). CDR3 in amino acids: CSAEEGQGVGNEQFF. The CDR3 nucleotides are TGCAGTGCTGAGGAGGGGCAGGGTGTGGGCAATGAGCAGTTCTTC.

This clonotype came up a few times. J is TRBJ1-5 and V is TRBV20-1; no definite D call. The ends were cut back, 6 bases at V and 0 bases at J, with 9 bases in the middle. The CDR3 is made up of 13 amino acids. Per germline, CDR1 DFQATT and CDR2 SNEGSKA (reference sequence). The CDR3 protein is CSAIPDSNQPQHF. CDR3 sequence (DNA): TGCAGTGCAATCCCCGATAGCAATCAGCCCCAGCATTTT.

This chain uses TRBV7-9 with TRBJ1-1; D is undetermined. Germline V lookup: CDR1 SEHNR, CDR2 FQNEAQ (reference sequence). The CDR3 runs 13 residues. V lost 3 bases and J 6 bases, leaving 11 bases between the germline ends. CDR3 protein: CASSFPLRSEAFF. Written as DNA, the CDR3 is TGTGCCAGCAGCTTTCCCCTTCGTTCTGAAGCTTTCTTT. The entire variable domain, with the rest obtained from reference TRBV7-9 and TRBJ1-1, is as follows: DTGVSQNPRHKITKRGQNVTFRCDPISEHNRLYWYRQTLGQGPEFLTYFQNEAQLEKSRLLSDRFSAERPKGSFSTLEIQRTEQGDSAMYLCASSFPLRSEAFFGQGTRLTVV.

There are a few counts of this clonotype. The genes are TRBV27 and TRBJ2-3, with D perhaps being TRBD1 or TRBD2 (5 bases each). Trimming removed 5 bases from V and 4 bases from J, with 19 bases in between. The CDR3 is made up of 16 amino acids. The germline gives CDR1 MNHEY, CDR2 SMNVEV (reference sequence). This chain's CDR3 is CASSPNLVGGADTQYF. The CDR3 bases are TGTGCCAGCAGTCCCAACCTGGTTGGGGGAGCAGATACGCAGTATTTT.

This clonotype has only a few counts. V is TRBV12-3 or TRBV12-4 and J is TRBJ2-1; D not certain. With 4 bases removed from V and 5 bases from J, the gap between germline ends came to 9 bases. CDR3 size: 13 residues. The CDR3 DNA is TGTGCCAGCAGTTATAATACCGACAATGAGCAGTTCTTC. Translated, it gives CASSYNTDNEQFF.

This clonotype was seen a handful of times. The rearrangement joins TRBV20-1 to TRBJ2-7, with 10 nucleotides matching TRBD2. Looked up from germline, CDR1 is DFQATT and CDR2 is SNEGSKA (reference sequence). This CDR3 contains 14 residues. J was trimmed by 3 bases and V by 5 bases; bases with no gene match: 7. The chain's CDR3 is CSASGTSDNYEQYF. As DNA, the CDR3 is TGCAGTGCTTCCGGGACTAGCGACAACTACGAGCAGTACTTC.

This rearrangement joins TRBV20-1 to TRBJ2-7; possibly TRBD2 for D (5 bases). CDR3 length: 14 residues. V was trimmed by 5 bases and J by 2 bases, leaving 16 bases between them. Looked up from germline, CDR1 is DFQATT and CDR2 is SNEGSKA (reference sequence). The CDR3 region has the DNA TGCAGTGCTCGGACTCCCATCAAGGCCTACGAGCAGTACTTC. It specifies CSARTPIKAYEQYF.

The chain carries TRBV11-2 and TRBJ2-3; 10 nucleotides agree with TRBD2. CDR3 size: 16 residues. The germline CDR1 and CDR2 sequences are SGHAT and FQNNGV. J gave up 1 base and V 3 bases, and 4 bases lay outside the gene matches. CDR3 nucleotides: TGTGCCAGCAGCTTTTATACTAGCGGGGGCACAGATACGCAGTATTTT. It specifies CASSFYTSGGTDTQYF.